What follows are 22 T cell receptor beta chains derived from one specimen sequenced in a study of T cell responses to AZD1222 COVID-19 vaccine. Method: immunoSEQ multiplex PCR; TCRdb's copy keeps in-frame clones and lacks some. Here the sample spans 120,000 to 150,000 clones, about 89% being singletons. The starting material was peripheral blood, obtained on day 0 of AZD1222 vaccination. The receptors were gathered from an adult in good health.

The chain recombines TRBV10-2 with TRBJ1-5, with D unclear. The CDR3 spans 14 residues. Between the trimmed V and J ends, which lost 2 bases and 3 bases, there was a span of 8 bases. CDR1 and CDR2 from the germline V gene are WSHSY and SAAADI. CDR3 sequence reads: CASSETGSNQPQHF. The CDR3, as DNA: TGCGCCAGCAGTGAGACGGGATCCAATCAGCCCCAGCATTTT.

This chain links TRBV3-1 (or the pseudogene TRBV3-2) with TRBJ2-1; D tentatively fits TRBD1 or TRBD2 (5 bases each). Trimming cost V 6 bases and J 8 bases, with 26 bases left between them. The CDR3 sequence is 17 residues long. Germline assignment: CDR1 LGHDT and CDR2 YNNKEL (reference sequence). CDR3 nucleotide sequence: TGTGCCAGCAGTCAAAGTACGGGACGCCCGAGCCGGCATGAGCAGTTCTTC. Translating gives CASSQSTGRPSRHEQFF.

This clone showed up just once. The V gene is TRBV5-6, the J gene TRBJ2-3; D is unclear. There are 13 residues in the CDR3. Deletions cut 3 bases from V and 1 base from J, with 6 bases between. Germline CDR1 is SGHDT and CDR2 is YYEEEE. The CDR3 nucleotides are TGTGCCAGCAGCTCTGTTGGCACAGATACGCAGTATTTT. It translates to CASSSVGTDTQYF.

The chain carries TRBV5-6 and TRBJ1-4; 7 bases agree with TRBD1. The germline CDR1 and CDR2 sequences are SGHDT and YYEEEE. Trimming took 6 bases from V and 5 from J; bases not matched to a gene: 7. The CDR3 sequence is 14 residues long. The CDR3 sequence: CASTLTGVNEKLFF. As DNA, the CDR3 is TGTGCCAGCACCCTCACAGGGGTAAATGAAAAACTGTTTTTT.

This chain links TRBV12-3 or TRBV12-4 with TRBJ2-1, with a weak D call TRBD1 (5 bases). Trimming pared 5 bases from V and 7 bases from J, leaving 9 bases between. The CDR3 totals 12 residues. The CDR3 loop is CASSTRVNEQFF. Written as DNA, the CDR3 is TGTGCCAGCAGTACCAGGGTGAATGAGCAGTTCTTC.

This rearrangement joins TRBV4-1 to TRBJ1-1, with 8 nucleotides matching TRBD1. Looked up from germline, CDR1 is MGHRA and CDR2 is YSYEKL. This CDR3 spans 16 amino acids. J lost 1 base, V lost 4 bases, and 8 bases had no gene match. CDR3: CASSRAGTGKNTEAFF. The CDR3 nucleotides are TGCGCCAGCAGCCGTGCGGGGACAGGAAAGAACACTGAAGCTTTCTTT.

V is TRBV27 and J is TRBJ2-2; 8 nucleotides match TRBD1. Per germline, CDR1 MNHEY and CDR2 SMNVEV (reference sequence). V shed 6 bases, J shed 6 bases, and the junction held 6 bases outside the gene matches. The CDR3 contains 14 residues. The CDR3 is CASSLDRGAGELFF. CDR3 DNA sequence: TGTGCCAGCAGCCTTGACAGGGGTGCCGGGGAGCTGTTTTTT.

This clone was counted only a few times. The chain uses TRBV5-1 and TRBJ2-7; D ambiguous. Germline values: CDR1 SGHRS, CDR2 YFSETQ. The CDR3 runs to 17 residues. Trimming took off 5 bases at V and 3 bases at J, with 24 bases between the two ends. The CDR3 DNA sequence: TGCGCCAGCAGAGGTGTAAAGAAGTCCCTGGGGTACTACGAGCAGTACTTC. Protein: CASRGVKKSLGYYEQYF.

The genes are TRBV23-1 and TRBJ1-2, with a tentative D call TRBD1 (5 bases). TRBV23-1 is an ORF, and what it does is uncertain. The CDR3 has 15 residues. Trimming left V 0 bases short and J 3 bases short, with 11 bases between. CDR3 in DNA: TGCGCCAGCAGTCAATCGAGGGCAGGGCACTATGGCTACACCTTC. Translated: CASSQSRAGHYGYTF.

The CDR3 region has the DNA TGTGCCAGCAGCTTGTATTGGAACACTGAAGCTTTCTTT. Translation gives CASSLYWNTEAFF. The chain uses TRBV5-6 and TRBJ1-1; D is unclear. This CDR3 is built from 13 residues. Trimming removed 1 base at V and 1 base at J, with 5 bases between. The germline V gene encodes CDR1 SGHDT and CDR2 YYEEEE.

This sequence joins TRBV5-1 and TRBJ1-2, with D possibly being TRBD1 (5 bases). CDR1 and CDR2 from the germline V gene are SGHRS and YFSETQ. The CDR3 has 14 amino acids. The V and J ends lost 4 bases and 4 bases respectively, with 14 bases between them. CDR3 in DNA: TGCGCCAGCAGCACCCCCGGGACGGCCTATGGCTACACCTTC. It codes for CASSTPGTAYGYTF.

As concerns this clone: The same CDR3 is also encoded by other DNA sequences in this sample. The chain joins TRBV30 to TRBJ1-5; no firm D call. The germline gives CDR1 GTSNPN, CDR2 SVGIG (reference sequence). Trimming removed 2 bases from V and 1 base from J, with 6 bases in between. CDR3 length equals 13 residues. The CDR3 is CAWSLGSNQPQHF. In nucleotides, the CDR3 is TGTGCCTGGAGTTTGGGGAGCAATCAGCCCCAGCATTTT.

The rearrangement joins TRBV19 to TRBJ2-5, with 12 bases fitting TRBD2. Germline CDR1 LNHDA, CDR2 SQIVND (reference sequence). The CDR3 is 18 residues long. After removal of 1 base from V and 4 bases from J, the junction contained 10 bases not matched to a gene. The CDR3 DNA follows: TGTGCCAGTAGTATAGTGGCTAGCGGGGGGGCGAGTGGAGAGACCCAGTACTTC. It is translated as CASSIVASGGASGETQYF.

V gene TRBV7-9 combines with J gene TRBJ2-7; no clear D. Trimming shortened V by 5 bases and J by 0 bases, and 8 bases separated the two germline ends. Germline values: CDR1 SEHNR, CDR2 FQNEAQ (reference sequence). The CDR3 consists of 13 residues. The CDR3 nucleotides are TGTGCCAGCAGCGATGCAAGCTCCTACGAGCAGTACTTC. Translation gives CASSDASSYEQYF.

The CDR3 sequence is CASSSHRGGGNYEQYF. The CDR3 DNA reads TGTGCCAGCAGTTCCCACCGGGGAGGGGGTAATTACGAGCAGTACTTC. The chain has TRBV6-5 and TRBJ2-7, with D possibly matching TRBD2 (7 bases). The CDR3 sequence is 16 residues long. Trimming shortened V by 4 bases and J by 4 bases, and 20 bases separated the two germline ends. The germline V gene encodes CDR1 MNHEY and CDR2 SVGAGI.

The chain combines TRBV2 with TRBJ2-3; a possible D gene is TRBD2 (5 bases). The CDR3 runs 16 residues. Trimming took off 5 bases at V and 4 bases at J, with 19 bases between the two ends. CDR1 SNHLY and CDR2 FYNNEI come from the germline V gene. The CDR3 is CASSTRWTRSADTQYF. In nucleotides, the CDR3 is TGTGCCAGCAGTACAAGGTGGACTCGTTCGGCAGATACGCAGTATTTT. The full variable domain, its missing parts supplied by reference TRBV2 and TRBJ2-3, is EPEVTQTPSHQVTQMGQEVILRCVPISNHLYFYWYRQILGQKVEFLVSFYNNEISEKSEIFDDQFSVERPDGSNFTLKIRSTKLEDSAMYFCASSTRWTRSADTQYFGPGTRLTVL.

The rearrangement joins TRBV24-1 to TRBJ2-3, with D uncertain. The CDR3 is 16 amino acids. Germline V gene lookup returns CDR1 KGHDR and CDR2 SFDVKD. The germline V and J ends were trimmed by 2 bases and 2 bases, with 13 bases remaining between them. Here the CDR3 reads CATSDSRRHNTDTQYF. Written as DNA, the CDR3 is TGTGCCACCAGTGATTCGCGACGCCACAACACAGATACGCAGTATTTT.

The V gene is TRBV6-4, the J gene TRBJ2-2, with a weak D call TRBD1 (5 bases). The germline CDR1 and CDR2 sequences are MRHNA and SNTAGT. Trimming removed 6 bases from V and 5 bases from J, with 10 bases in between. This CDR3 comprises 13 residues. In DNA, the CDR3 is TGTGCCAGCAGGAGCCCAGGGACCGGGGAGCTGTTTTTT. Its protein product is CASRSPGTGELFF.

This clone was picked up one time. This sequence joins TRBV5-1 and TRBJ1-2; D unresolved. The CDR3 spans 16 residues. V was shortened by 0 bases and J by 8 bases, with 20 bases between the two germline ends. In germline, CDR1 is SGHRS, CDR2 YFSETQ. CDR3 coding DNA: TGCGCCAGCAGCTTGGCCTCTGGCAGCAACCTGGGGGGCTACACCTTC. Its protein product is CASSLASGSNLGGYTF.

The chain combines TRBV28 with TRBJ1-5, with D maybe TRBD1 (5 bases). Trimming removed 6 bases at V and 1 base at J, with 13 bases between. Germline V gene lookup returns CDR1 MDHEN and CDR2 SYDVKM. This CDR3 is built from 15 residues. The DNA of the CDR3 is TGTGCCAGCAGCCTCTGGGGGGGGAGCAATCAGCCCCAGCATTTT. This sequence encodes CASSLWGGSNQPQHF.

Worth noting for this clone: A much larger clone differs from this one at a single base, so this may be a read error. The chain employs TRBV5-6 and TRBJ1-2; D is possibly TRBD1 (5 bases). The CDR3 covers 13 residues. The V and J ends lost 4 bases and 2 bases respectively, with 9 bases between them. In germline, CDR1 is SGHDT, CDR2 YYEEEE. Here the CDR3 reads CASSRDRNYGYTF. CDR3 DNA sequence: TGTGCCAGCAGCCGAGACAGAAACTATGGCTACACCTTC.

V usage is TRBV4-1 and J usage is TRBJ2-7; either TRBD1 or TRBD2 may fit D (6 bases each). Trimming removed 3 bases at V and 1 base at J, with 22 bases between. The CDR3 consists of 18 residues. CDR1 is MGHRA and CDR2 is YSYEKL in the germline V gene. CDR3 DNA sequence: TGCGCCAGCAGCCAGCTGCTTGTTCGGGGGCCAAATTCCTACGAGCAGTACTTC. It yields the protein CASSQLLVRGPNSYEQYF.